These 32 T cell receptor beta chains were sequenced from one sample in a study of cytomegalovirus exposure and HLA in healthy donors. PCR employed 60 Vbeta and 13 Jbeta primers. The table came from immunoSEQ multiplex PCR; TCRdb's copy has only in-frame clones and leaves some out. Of about 180,000 clones detected, roughly four fifths appear once; the ten largest clones hold about 0.5%. Material: PBMCs. The receptor source for this set is a woman aged 50 to 60 in good health and CMV-seronegative.

The chain employs TRBV5-4 and TRBJ2-7; 9 bases align to TRBD2. The J segment lost 0 bases and the V segment lost 5 bases, leaving 3 bases of the junction unmatched. CDR1 is SGHNT and CDR2 is YYREEE in the germline V gene (reference sequence). The CDR3 covers 14 residues. The CDR3 DNA reads as TGTGCCAGCAGTTTTAGCGGGAGCTCCTACGAGCAGTACTTC. Translation: CASSFSGSSYEQYF.

The V gene is TRBV7-9, the J gene TRBJ2-7; 7 bases agree with TRBD1. V lost 5 bases and J lost 4; bases outside the gene matches: 8. The CDR3 contains 14 residues. CDR1 and CDR2 from the germline V gene are SEHNR and FQNEAQ (reference sequence). The CDR3 DNA reads TGTGCCAGCAGCGCGATAGGGGGCCGGTACGAGCAGTACTTC. The encoded protein is CASSAIGGRYEQYF.

The chain is built from TRBV5-1 and TRBJ1-1; no firm D call. In germline, CDR1 is SGHRS, CDR2 YFSETQ. The germline V and J ends were trimmed by 4 bases and 0 bases, with 13 bases remaining between them. CDR3 length: 15 residues. CDR3 region: CASSIARGMNTEAFF. CDR3 DNA sequence: TGCGCCAGCAGCATCGCCCGGGGTATGAACACTGAAGCTTTCTTT. The full variable domain, rest sourced from reference TRBV5-1 and TRBJ1-1, is KAGVTQTPRYLIKTRGQQVTLSCSPISGHRSVSWYQQTPGQGLQFLFEYFSETQRNKGNFPGRFSGRQFSNSRSEMNVSTLELGDSALYLCASSIARGMNTEAFFGQGTRLTVV.

The J gene is TRBJ1-2, the V gene TRBV28; TRBD1 matches 9 bases. Germline trimming cut 5 bases from V and 2 bases from J; bases unmatched to any gene: 6. CDR3 size: 15 residues. CDR1 MDHEN and CDR2 SYDVKM come from the germline V gene. CDR3 nucleotide sequence: TGTGCCAGCAGTCCCTGGACAGGGGAAAACTATGGCTACACCTTC. Its protein is CASSPWTGENYGYTF.

This clone was recorded a few times. J is TRBJ2-7 and V is TRBV11-3; D unclear. CDR1 and CDR2 (germline): SGHNT, YENEEA. CDR3 length: 14 residues. Trimming took 2 bases from V and 0 from J, leaving 8 bases between them. The CDR3 is CASSLRVYSYEQYF. DNA for the CDR3: TGTGCCAGCAGCTTACGAGTTTACTCCTACGAGCAGTACTTC.

This clone was seen only a few times. The chain carries TRBV19 and TRBJ2-3; tentatively, D is TRBD2 (6 bases). The CDR3 extends over 14 amino acids. The germline gives CDR1 LNHDA, CDR2 SQIVND (reference sequence). Trimming removed 10 bases from V and 2 bases from J, with 16 bases in between. DNA of the CDR3: TGTGCCACCAGACTAGACTTATCCACAGATACGCAGTATTTT. Translating gives CATRLDLSTDTQYF.

The V call is TRBV7-2, the J call TRBJ1-5, with TRBD1 identical over 7 bases. The CDR3 extends over 14 amino acids. With V trimmed by 4 bases and J by 9 bases, 9 bases remained unmatched. The germline V gene encodes CDR1 SGHTA and CDR2 FQGNSA. The CDR3 nucleotides read TGTGCCAGCAGCTCGGACAGGCTCTGGGGGCCCCAGCATTTT. It encodes CASSSDRLWGPQHF.

The J gene is TRBJ2-3, the V gene TRBV6-1, with D possibly TRBD1 on 5 matching bases. The germline CDR1 and CDR2 sequences are MNHNS and SASEGT. With 2 bases removed from V and 0 bases from J, the gap between germline ends came to 9 bases. The CDR3 spans 15 residues. The CDR3 spells CASSEWGESTDTQYF. CDR3 nucleotides: TGTGCCAGCAGTGAATGGGGCGAAAGCACAGATACGCAGTATTTT.

This chain joins TRBV27 and TRBJ1-5; D is possibly TRBD1 (6 bases). The germline V and J ends were trimmed by 6 bases and 4 bases, with 16 bases remaining between them. The CDR3 loop spans 15 amino acids. The germline V gene encodes CDR1 MNHEY and CDR2 SMNVEV (reference sequence). The CDR3 region has the DNA TGTGCCAGCAGCTCACAGGGCAGGGATAATCAGCCCCAGCATTTT. Translated, it gives CASSSQGRDNQPQHF.

The rearrangement joins TRBV28 to TRBJ2-3, with D hard to call. The CDR3 extends over 14 amino acids. The V gene's germline CDR1 is MDHEN and CDR2 SYDVKM. Trimming pared 6 bases from V and 1 base from J, leaving 11 bases between. The CDR3: CASRTGWGTDTQYF. In DNA form, the CDR3 reads TGTGCCAGCAGGACCGGGTGGGGCACAGATACGCAGTATTTT. Supplemented by reference TRBV28 and TRBJ2-3, the full variable domain reads DVKVTQSSRYLVKRTGEKVFLECVQDMDHENMFWYRQDPGLGLRLIYFSYDVKMKEKGDIPEGYSVSREKKERFSLILESASTNQTSMYLCASRTGWGTDTQYFGPGTRLTVL.

Worth noting for this clone: The sample holds other DNA sequences that translate to the same CDR3. This chain connects TRBV5-1 to TRBJ2-1; 10 bases are a match to TRBD2. CDR1 is SGHRS and CDR2 is YFSETQ in the germline V gene. The CDR3 covers 14 residues. V gave up 2 bases and J gave up 9 bases; unmatched junction bases: 5. CDR3: CASSLAGGQGEQFF. The DNA for the CDR3 is TGCGCCAGCAGCTTAGCGGGAGGGCAAGGTGAGCAGTTCTTC.

This chain connects TRBV6-6 to TRBJ1-2, with a tentative D call TRBD1 (5 bases). V lost 7 bases, J lost 7 bases, and 16 bases lay in between. Germline assignment: CDR1 MNHNY and CDR2 SVGAGI (reference sequence). This CDR3 is built from 13 residues. The CDR3, as DNA: TGTGCCAGCAAGACAAAGGGGCTGGGTGGCTACACCTTC. Translation: CASKTKGLGGYTF.

V usage is TRBV28 and J usage is TRBJ1-4; maybe TRBD1 (5 bases). Germline-derived CDR1 and CDR2 are MDHEN and SYDVKM. The CDR3 spans 13 residues. The V and J ends lost 8 bases and 6 bases respectively, with 13 bases between them. CDR3 in DNA: TGTGCCAGCGCTAGGGGCCGGGATGAAAAACTGTTTTTT. This sequence encodes CASARGRDEKLFF.

Written as DNA, the CDR3 is TGTGCCAGTAGTATGGCAGGGGAAGAGACCCAGTACTTC. It yields the protein CASSMAGEETQYF. V and J are TRBV19 and TRBJ2-5; TRBD1 might be the D (6 bases). Germline V gene data show CDR1 as LNHDA and CDR2 as SQIVND (reference sequence). This CDR3 has 13 residues. Deletions cut 3 bases from V and 3 bases from J, with 8 bases between.

J is TRBJ1-1 and V is TRBV7-9; tentatively, D is TRBD1 (6 bases). CDR3 length equals 14 residues. V lost 1 base and J lost 0, with 6 bases in between. Per germline, CDR1 SEHNR and CDR2 FQNEAQ (reference sequence). The CDR3 spells CASSLEGVNTEAFF. The CDR3 DNA is TGTGCCAGCAGCTTAGAGGGGGTGAACACTGAAGCTTTCTTT. The complete variable domain, with remaining parts taken from reference TRBV7-9 and TRBJ1-1, reads DTGVSQNPRHKITKRGQNVTFRCDPISEHNRLYWYRQTLGQGPEFLTYFQNEAQLEKSRLLSDRFSAERPKGSFSTLEIQRTEQGDSAMYLCASSLEGVNTEAFFGQGTRLTVV.

The chain employs TRBV19 and TRBJ1-5; 8 bases are shared with TRBD1. V lost 7 bases, J lost 6 bases, and 8 bases stayed unmatched. This CDR3 has 14 amino acids. The germline CDR1 and CDR2 sequences are LNHDA and SQIVND (reference sequence). The CDR3 bases are TGTGCCAGTACCCCCCGGGACAGGAGTCAGCCCCAGCATTTT. It yields the protein CASTPRDRSQPQHF. The full variable domain, with the rest looked up from reference TRBV19 and TRBJ1-5, is DGGITQSPKYLFRKEGQNVTLSCEQNLNHDAMYWYRQDPGQGLRLIYYSQIVNDFQKGDIAEGYSVSREKKESFPLTVTSAQKNPTAFYLCASTPRDRSQPQHFGDGTRLSIL.

The V and J genes are TRBV4-1 and TRBJ2-3; D uncertain. The germline V and J ends were trimmed by 0 bases and 7 bases, with 8 bases remaining between them. The CDR3 loop spans 13 amino acids. Germline CDR1 is MGHRA and CDR2 is YSYEKL. The CDR3 region has the DNA TGCGCCAGCAGCCAAGATCTCGTTCATACGCAGTATTTT. Translation gives CASSQDLVHTQYF.

The CDR3 DNA reads as TGTGCCAGCAGCCTCGGGGGGACAGGGATCTATGGCTACACCTTC. Translating gives CASSLGGTGIYGYTF. V usage is TRBV5-4 and J usage is TRBJ1-2, with TRBD1 identical over 9 bases. The J segment lost 4 bases and the V segment lost 4 bases, leaving 8 bases of the junction unmatched. CDR3 size: 15 residues. Germline CDR1 SGHNT, CDR2 YYREEE (reference sequence).

The V call is TRBV5-6, the J call TRBJ2-5; weak D call: TRBD1 (6 bases). TRBJ2-7 matches the DNA end more closely, so the J call is doubtful. The CDR3 runs to 13 residues. CDR1 and CDR2 (germline): SGHDT, YYEEEE. CDR3 sequence (DNA): TGTGCCAGCAGGAAACACAGGGCGGACGAGCAGTACTTC. Protein sequence: CASRKHRADEQYF.

The V and J genes are TRBV7-3 and TRBJ2-3; 12 bases map to TRBD1. The V and J ends lost 3 bases and 4 bases, in that order; junction bases with no gene match: 2. CDR1 and CDR2 from the germline V gene are SGHTA and FQGTGA. The CDR3 loop spans 15 amino acids. The CDR3: CASSLGQGASDTQYF. The CDR3 coding sequence is TGTGCCAGCAGCTTGGGACAGGGGGCATCAGATACGCAGTATTTT.

The chain combines TRBV7-2 with TRBJ2-1; 9 bases fit TRBD1. With V trimmed by 6 bases and J by 6 bases, 9 bases remained unmatched. From germline, CDR1 is SGHTA and CDR2 FQGNSA. The CDR3 covers 15 residues. The CDR3 region is CASRPPGQGFNEQFF. CDR3 DNA sequence: TGTGCCAGCAGACCCCCGGGACAGGGATTCAATGAGCAGTTCTTC.

The J gene is TRBJ2-7, the V gene TRBV28; 7 bases align to TRBD1. V shed 7 bases and J 0 bases; nucleotides not matched to a gene: 6. The length of the CDR3 is 14 residues. Germline V gene lookup returns CDR1 MDHEN and CDR2 SYDVKM. As DNA, the CDR3 is TGTGCCAGCATGACACAGGGGTTCTCCTACGAGCAGTACTTC. This codes for CASMTQGFSYEQYF. Full variable domain (remainder filled in from reference TRBV28 and TRBJ2-7): DVKVTQSSRYLVKRTGEKVFLECVQDMDHENMFWYRQDPGLGLRLIYFSYDVKMKEKGDIPEGYSVSREKKERFSLILESASTNQTSMYLCASMTQGFSYEQYFGPGTRLTVT.

This chain links TRBV19 with TRBJ2-7; D is ambiguous. V was clipped by 6 bases and J by 3 bases, with 18 bases between them. Germline V lookup: CDR1 LNHDA, CDR2 SQIVND (reference sequence). This CDR3 has 15 amino acids. CDR3 loop: CASSEFLDPYYEQYF. CDR3 DNA sequence: TGTGCCAGTAGCGAATTTCTAGACCCATACTACGAGCAGTACTTC.

The rearrangement links TRBV27 to TRBJ1-1, with D unresolved. Germline CDR1 MNHEY, CDR2 SMNVEV (reference sequence). The CDR3 loop spans 14 amino acids. Trimming took 1 base from V and 2 from J, leaving 8 bases between them. CDR3 region: CASSLWAANTEAFF. In nucleotides, the CDR3 is TGTGCCAGCAGTTTATGGGCAGCCAACACTGAAGCTTTCTTT.

This rearrangement joins TRBV5-8 to TRBJ2-6, with 9 nucleotides matching TRBD1. The CDR3 is 16 amino acids. V shed 7 bases, J shed 4 bases, and the junction held 9 bases outside the gene matches. CDR1 and CDR2 from the germline V gene are SGHTS and YDEGEE. CDR3 DNA sequence: TGTGCCAGCTCCGAGACAGGGGGTGTAGGGGCCAACGTCCTGACTTTC. Translation gives CASSETGGVGANVLTF. The whole variable domain, filled in from reference TRBV5-8 and TRBJ2-6, reads EAGVTQSPTHLIKTRGQQATLRCSPISGHTSVYWYQQALGLGLQFLLWYDEGEERNRGNFPPRFSGRQFPNYSSELNVNALELEDSALYLCASSETGGVGANVLTFGAGSRLTVL.

Here the CDR3 reads CASSVASGSYEQYF. The CDR3 DNA follows: TGTGCCAGCAGCGTAGCTAGCGGGAGTTACGAGCAGTACTTC. The V gene is TRBV9, the J gene TRBJ2-7, with 10 bases identical to TRBD2. With 0 bases clipped from V and 4 bases from J, the junction kept 1 base outside the gene matches. The CDR3 has 14 residues. Germline CDR1 reads SGDLS; CDR2 reads YYNGEE. The variable domain in full, with the rest retrieved from reference TRBV9 and TRBJ2-7, is DSGVTQTPKHLITATGQRVTLRCSPRSGDLSVYWYQQSLDQGLQFLIQYYNGEERAKGNILERFSAQQFPDLHSELNLSSLELGDSALYFCASSVASGSYEQYFGPGTRLTVT.

To note about this clone: The junction does not match germline at one end; this may be a read error. Written as DNA, the CDR3 is TGTGCCACCAGCAGAGAATCAGGGGACAGGGGGCACTTC. It encodes CATSRESGDRGHF. The genes are TRBV15 and TRBJ2-4; TRBD1 matches at 12 bases. The CDR3 sequence is 13 residues long. Germline-derived CDR1 and CDR2 are LNHNV and YYDKDF (reference sequence).

The chain carries TRBV27 and TRBJ2-7, with a weak D call TRBD2 (5 bases). V was shortened by 3 bases and J by 2 bases, with 8 bases between the two germline ends. This CDR3 region has 13 residues. Germline assignment: CDR1 MNHEY and CDR2 SMNVEV (reference sequence). In nucleotides, the CDR3 is TGTGCCAGCAGTTTCGAGGGAGCCTACGAGCAGTACTTC. Translating it yields CASSFEGAYEQYF.

This chain joins TRBV4-3 and TRBJ2-5; the match to TRBD2 covers 10 bases. V dropped 1 base and J dropped 3; count of bases not matched to a gene: 20. Germline CDR1 reads LGHNA; CDR2 reads YSLEER. The CDR3 has 21 residues. For the CDR3, the DNA is TGCGCCAGCAGCCAAGCGGCGGCTAGCGGGAGCCTAAGGATGAGGAAAGAGACCCAGTACTTC. Translating gives CASSQAAASGSLRMRKETQYF.

The chain combines TRBV6-1 with TRBJ1-2, with D possibly being TRBD1 (6 bases). This CDR3 is 13 amino acids long. Trimming removed 6 bases from V and 5 bases from J, with 13 bases in between. The germline gives CDR1 MNHNS, CDR2 SASEGT. The CDR3 here is CASRGGGAYGYTF. The CDR3 nucleotides are TGTGCCAGCAGAGGGGGAGGGGCGTATGGCTACACCTTC.

The rearrangement links TRBV10-3 to TRBJ2-2, with D possibly TRBD1 on 6 matching bases. Per the germline V gene, CDR1 is ENHRY and CDR2 is SYGVKD. There are 15 residues in the CDR3. V lost 7 bases, J lost 2 bases, and 14 bases lay in between. The CDR3 reads CAITDGRGNTGELFF. In DNA, the CDR3 is TGTGCCATCACCGACGGCAGGGGTAACACCGGGGAGCTGTTTTTT.

The V and J genes are TRBV5-1 and TRBJ1-1, with D maybe TRBD1 (6 bases). This CDR3 spans 15 amino acids. With 4 bases removed from V and 6 bases from J, the gap between germline ends came to 19 bases. Germline CDR1 SGHRS, CDR2 YFSETQ. The CDR3 coding sequence is TGCGCCAGCAGCCCCCTTAGAAATGACAGGTCTGAAGCTTTCTTT. Translation gives CASSPLRNDRSEAFF.